These 6 T cell receptor beta chains originate from one sample sequenced in a study of vaccination and CD4 T cells after COVID-19. Scientists ran DNA taken from cultured CD4+ T cells through the Oncomine TCR Beta short-read assay for sequencing. TCRdb reprocessed the PCR reads with MiXCR, giving one entry per CDR3 protein. In the table there are tens of thousands of distinct CDR3 sequences, less than 35% of which are singletons. Their antigens remain unidentified. Time point defined: late sampling 161 to 241 days after vaccination in a few convalescent patients. The treatment denotes: roughly 10-day PBMC culture with coronavirus spike peptide pools or control peptides (ViraFEST assay). The material sequenced was CD4+ T cells from blood, cultured in vitro, taken about 7 months after SARS-CoV-2 vaccination. All receptors derive from a human donor who had recovered from COVID-19.

The rearrangement links TRBV24-1 to TRBJ2-2, with D maybe TRBD2 (7 bases). Germline CDR1 is KGHDR and CDR2 is SFDVKD. The V and J ends lost 1 base and 4 bases respectively, with 15 bases between them. CDR3 length: 17 amino acids. Here the CDR3 reads CATSDFRWGGSTGELFF. DNA for the CDR3: TGTGCCACCAGTGATTTCCGGTGGGGGGGCAGCACCGGGGAGCTGTTTTTT.

The chain joins TRBV20-1 to TRBJ1-3, with a tentative D call TRBD1 (5 bases). The germline CDR1 and CDR2 sequences are DFQATT and SNEGSKA (reference sequence). The CDR3 is made up of 14 amino acids. V gave up 6 bases and J gave up 2 bases, with 14 bases separating them. The CDR3 is CSAAQGSTGNTIYF. In DNA, the CDR3 is TGCAGTGCAGCCCAGGGATCAACTGGAAACACCATATATTTT.

The chain carries TRBV2 and TRBJ1-3; D is unresolved. The CDR3 sequence is 12 residues long. In germline, CDR1 is SNHLY, CDR2 FYNNEI. The V end was cut by 6 bases, the J end by 0 bases, with 3 bases between. The chain's CDR3 is CASRYSGNTIYF. CDR3 sequence (DNA): TGTGCCAGCAGGTACTCTGGAAACACCATATATTTT.

By share, this clonotype counts as medium-sized. The genes are TRBV15 and TRBJ2-3; D might be TRBD1 (6 bases). V shed 3 bases and J shed 2 bases, with 9 bases lying between them. Germline CDR1 LNHNV, CDR2 YYDKDF (reference sequence). CDR3 length: 14 amino acids. The CDR3 nucleotides are TGTGCCACCAGCAGCAGGGACATCACAGATACGCAGTATTTT. Protein product: CATSSRDITDTQYF.

This clonotype was seen more than once but under ten times. V is TRBV20-1 and J is TRBJ1-2, with unresolved D. V dropped 1 base and J dropped 2 bases, with 11 bases sitting between them. Germline-derived CDR1 and CDR2 are DFQATT and SNEGSKA (reference sequence). This CDR3 comprises 14 residues. This chain's CDR3 is CSARVVQTNYGYTF. The CDR3 nucleotides read TGCAGTGCTAGAGTAGTCCAGACGAACTATGGCTACACCTTC.

This chain joins TRBV20-1 and TRBJ1-1; D uncertain. This CDR3 has 16 residues. Per the germline V gene, CDR1 is DFQATT and CDR2 is SNEGSKA (reference sequence). V gave up 6 bases and J gave up 6 bases, with 26 bases separating them. As DNA, the CDR3 is TGCAGTGCCGCCAAAGGAACGGACGGGATTGGCCCTGAAGCTTTCTTT. Residues: CSAAKGTDGIGPEAFF.